The text below deals with one T cell receptor beta chain. Its antigen remains unknown. This entry comes from a study of T cell responses to AZD1222 COVID-19 vaccine. Overall study results and limits: The study identified only six AZD1222 recipients as seropositive at baseline. Regions 160-218 and 743-854 dominated among vaccine-associated CD4 TCRs spanning spike.

Generated by immunoSEQ multiplex PCR, the TCRdb table keeps only in-frame clones and is missing some. The data contain over 100,000 clones, around 90% of them singletons. V trimming: 3 bases; J trimming: 5 bases; junction bases outside the gene matches: 8. This CDR3 has 16 residues. CDR1 DFQATT and CDR2 SNEGSKA come from the germline V gene (reference sequence). Sequences were derived from peripheral blood, sampled on day 0 of AZD1222 vaccination. This clonotype originated in an adult in good health. The chain employs TRBV20-1 and TRBJ2-3; 13 nucleotides line up with TRBD2. CDR3: CSASPSRTSGGDTQYF. The DNA of the CDR3 is TGCAGTGCTAGTCCTTCTCGGACTAGCGGGGGAGATACGCAGTATTTT.